Below, 16 T cell receptor beta chains from the same sample are listed, as sequenced in a study of blood T cell repertoires in COVID-19. The protocol was immunoSEQ multiplex PCR, while the TCRdb copy is restricted to in-frame clones and leaves out a portion. The sample includes 60,000 or so clones, more than 75% of them seen just once. The sequencing sample was made of peripheral blood. These receptors all stem from a human donor in a cohort sampled during active COVID-19.

The chain is built from TRBV7-9 and TRBJ2-5; 7 nucleotides agree with TRBD1. The J segment lost 4 bases and the V segment lost 3 bases, leaving 8 bases of the junction unmatched. The CDR3 consists of 15 residues. From germline, CDR1 is SEHNR and CDR2 FQNEAQ (reference sequence). The CDR3 spells CASSLPRRQGETQYF. In DNA form, the CDR3 reads TGTGCCAGCAGCTTGCCCAGGAGACAGGGAGAGACCCAGTACTTC.

The chain uses TRBV12-3 or TRBV12-4 and TRBJ2-7; no firm D call. This CDR3 spans 13 amino acids. Trimming removed 5 bases from V and 6 bases from J, with 14 bases in between. Written as DNA, the CDR3 is TGTGCCAGCAGTCGCGCGAGCTATCGCGAGCAGTACGTC. Translating it yields CASSRASYREQYV.

Notes on this clone: Germline and junction disagree at one end, which may indicate a read error. The rearrangement uses TRBV5-1 and TRBJ1-6, with TRBD1 as a possible D gene (5 bases). Germline lookup yields CDR1 SGHRS and CDR2 YFSETQ. The CDR3 covers 18 residues. The CDR3 loop is CARSPGGDPGSYNSPLHF. The CDR3 DNA is TGCGCCCGCAGCCCGGGGGGGGATCCAGGGTCCTATAATTCACCCCTCCACTTT.

This chain links TRBV2 with TRBJ2-7; D is undetermined. CDR1 is SNHLY, CDR2 FYNNEI, per germline. V was clipped by 6 bases and J by 5 bases, with 14 bases between them. The CDR3 totals 13 residues. CDR3 in amino acids: CASSSYAANEQYF. CDR3 coding DNA: TGTGCCAGCAGCTCCTACGCTGCCAACGAGCAGTACTTC. Together with reference TRBV2 and TRBJ2-7, the CDR3 gives the full variable domain: EPEVTQTPSHQVTQMGQEVILRCVPISNHLYFYWYRQILGQKVEFLVSFYNNEISEKSEIFDDQFSVERPDGSNFTLKIRSTKLEDSAMYFCASSSYAANEQYFGPGTRLTVT.

This sequence joins TRBV7-9 and TRBJ2-3; perhaps TRBD1 as D (6 bases). The length of the CDR3 is 14 residues. Trimming removed 3 bases from V and 5 bases from J, with 12 bases in between. Germline V gene data show CDR1 as SEHNR and CDR2 as FQNEAQ (reference sequence). Here the CDR3 DNA reads TGTGCCAGCAGCTTTGGGCAGGGACAAGATACGCAGTATTTT. Protein: CASSFGQGQDTQYF.

The J gene is TRBJ2-5, the V gene TRBV6-5; TRBD2 matches at 9 bases. Germline V gene sequence: CDR1 MNHEY, CDR2 SVGAGI. V shed 8 bases and J 2 bases; nucleotides not matched to a gene: 6. This CDR3 is built from 14 residues. In DNA, the CDR3 is TGTGCCAGCGGTTTCCTAGCGGGACAAGAGACCCAGTACTTC. Translating it yields CASGFLAGQETQYF.

This clone was picked up a small number of times. This chain uses TRBV11-1 with TRBJ2-1; maybe TRBD1 (7 bases). Trimming cost V 0 bases and J 9 bases, with 15 bases left between them. The CDR3 covers 15 residues. Germline V CDR1 and CDR2: SGHAT, FQDESV (reference sequence). CDR3 nucleotide sequence: TGTGCCAGCAGCTTAGCCGGGGGCCCAGGGGGTGAGCAGTTCTTC. This codes for CASSLAGGPGGEQFF.

This chain joins TRBV7-9 and TRBJ1-5, with D tentatively TRBD1 (5 bases). Germline CDR1 reads SEHNR; CDR2 reads FQNEAQ (reference sequence). The CDR3 has 17 residues. V was clipped by 0 bases and J by 2 bases, with 14 bases between them. The CDR3 protein is CASSLAGGYRGNQPQHF. DNA of the CDR3: TGTGCCAGCAGCTTAGCGGGGGGGTACAGAGGCAATCAGCCCCAGCATTTT.

This clone appeared a single time. This chain links TRBV18 with TRBJ1-1; maybe TRBD1 (5 bases). The CDR3 totals 15 residues. The germline V and J ends were trimmed by 3 bases and 5 bases, with 16 bases remaining between them. Germline CDR1 reads KGHSH; CDR2 reads LQKENI. This CDR3 is CASSPQKAGWTEAFF. CDR3 bases: TGTGCCAGCTCACCCCAGAAGGCAGGGTGGACTGAAGCTTTCTTT.

The CDR3 coding sequence is TGCGCCAGCAGCTCCCTAACAGGGGGAGGCTATGGCTACACCTTC. Translated: CASSSLTGGGYGYTF. V gene TRBV5-1 combines with J gene TRBJ1-2, with 8 nucleotides matching TRBD1. CDR3 size: 15 residues. The germline CDR1 and CDR2 sequences are SGHRS and YFSETQ. V lost 3 bases, J lost 4 bases, and 8 bases stayed unmatched.

This clone was detected only a few times. The gene calls are TRBV5-6 and TRBJ2-2; D perhaps matches TRBD1 (6 bases). V lost 2 bases to trimming and J lost 5 bases, with 7 bases between them. Germline CDR1 is SGHDT and CDR2 is YYEEEE. This CDR3 is built from 13 residues. The CDR3 loop is CASSLQGTGELFF. The CDR3 DNA sequence: TGTGCCAGCAGCTTACAGGGAACCGGGGAGCTGTTTTTT.

The V gene is TRBV5-1, the J gene TRBJ2-3, with TRBD1 identical over 9 bases. There are 14 residues in the CDR3. Germline V gene data show CDR1 as SGHRS and CDR2 as YFSETQ. After removal of 4 bases from V and 4 bases from J, the junction contained 4 bases not matched to a gene. The CDR3 DNA sequence: TGCGCCAGCAGCCCCGACAGGGGGGCAGATACGCAGTATTTT. It yields the protein CASSPDRGADTQYF. The full variable domain, in which reference TRBV5-1 and TRBJ2-3 provide the parts outside the CDR3, is KAGVTQTPRYLIKTRGQQVTLSCSPISGHRSVSWYQQTPGQGLQFLFEYFSETQRNKGNFPGRFSGRQFSNSRSEMNVSTLELGDSALYLCASSPDRGADTQYFGPGTRLTVL.

In this sample, this clone turned up a few times. This chain joins TRBV18 and TRBJ2-2; 13 bases align to TRBD2. Trimming took 2 bases from V and 5 from J; bases not matched to a gene: 5. The CDR3 has 17 amino acids. CDR1 and CDR2 from the germline V gene are KGHSH and LQKENI. The CDR3 DNA reads as TGTGCCAGCTCACCAACGGGACTAGCGGGGATTACCGGGGAGCTGTTTTTT. It yields the protein CASSPTGLAGITGELFF. Full variable domain (remainder filled in from reference TRBV18 and TRBJ2-2): NAGVMQNPRHLVRRRGQEARLRCSPMKGHSHVYWYRQLPEEGLKFMVYLQKENIIDESGMPKERFSAEFPKEGPSILRIQQVVRGDSAAYFCASSPTGLAGITGELFFGEGSRLTVL.

The rearrangement uses TRBV5-3 and TRBJ1-3; D remains ambiguous. TRBV5-3 is flagged as an ORF with uncertain function. Trimming cost V 0 bases and J 0 bases, with 19 bases left between them. The length of the CDR3 is 19 residues. CDR3 in DNA: TGTGCCAGAAGCTTGGCTCCAAGAATAGCGGTGCCCTCTGGAAACACCATATATTTT. Protein product: CARSLAPRIAVPSGNTIYF.

V and J are TRBV27 and TRBJ1-6; maybe TRBD1 (6 bases). There are 18 residues in the CDR3. Germline CDR1 and CDR2: MNHEY and SMNVEV (reference sequence). Trimming cost V 3 bases and J 0 bases, with 15 bases left between them. CDR3 in DNA: TGTGCCAGCAGTTTCTCACCCCGACAGGTCTCCTATAATTCACCCCTCCACTTT. This codes for CASSFSPRQVSYNSPLHF.

The table lists this clone with a few counts. The chain carries TRBV5-1 and TRBJ2-1; 11 bases line up with TRBD2. J was trimmed by 2 bases and V by 4 bases; bases with no gene match: 5. This CDR3 spans 16 amino acids. CDR1 and CDR2 from the germline V gene are SGHRS and YFSETQ. The CDR3 spells CASSVRLAGTYNEQFF. The CDR3 bases are TGCGCCAGCAGCGTCCGACTAGCGGGGACCTACAATGAGCAGTTCTTC. The complete variable domain, with remaining parts taken from reference TRBV5-1 and TRBJ2-1, reads KAGVTQTPRYLIKTRGQQVTLSCSPISGHRSVSWYQQTPGQGLQFLFEYFSETQRNKGNFPGRFSGRQFSNSRSEMNVSTLELGDSALYLCASSVRLAGTYNEQFFGPGTRLTVL.